One and the same sample provided the 3 T cell receptor beta chains below, sequenced in a study of blood T cell repertoires in COVID-19. Libraries were prepared by immunoSEQ multiplex PCR; TCRdb keeps only in-frame clonotypes and omits some of them. In the table there are about 50,000 clones, roughly nine tenths of which are singletons. Specimen: peripheral blood. These receptors all stem from a human donor in a cohort sampled during active COVID-19.

The rearrangement uses TRBV4-3 and TRBJ2-1, with 9 bases identical to TRBD1. In germline, CDR1 is LGHNA, CDR2 YSLEER. This CDR3 contains 15 residues. V shed 1 base and J 8 bases; nucleotides not matched to a gene: 6. The CDR3 is CASSQGQGGVHEQFF. CDR3 DNA sequence: TGCGCCAGCAGCCAAGGACAGGGGGGGGTTCATGAGCAGTTCTTC.

The J gene is TRBJ2-6, the V gene TRBV6-4; 7 bases are a match to TRBD1. Germline values: CDR1 MRHNA, CDR2 SNTAGT. The CDR3 totals 17 residues. V dropped 6 bases and J dropped 0; count of bases not matched to a gene: 8. The CDR3 loop is CASSPGQTISGANVLTF. In DNA, the CDR3 is TGTGCCAGCAGCCCGGGACAGACTATCTCTGGGGCCAACGTCCTGACTTTC.

The V call is TRBV7-2, the J call TRBJ2-1; D gene ambiguous. V lost 3 bases and J lost 3, with 12 bases in between. The germline CDR1 and CDR2 sequences are SGHTA and FQGNSA. The CDR3 loop spans 15 amino acids. The CDR3 nucleotides are TGTGCCAGCAGCTTGGCGCGGCCACTCTACAATGAGCAGTTCTTC. Residues: CASSLARPLYNEQFF.